What follows are 9 T cell receptor beta chains derived from one specimen sequenced in a study of STAT5B mutations in CD4+ large granular lymphocyte leukemia. Libraries were prepared by immunoSEQ multiplex PCR; TCRdb keeps only in-frame clonotypes and omits some of them. The sample includes roughly 30,000 clones, roughly 84% of them seen just once. Sequenced sample: CD4+ T cells from blood buffy coats. The receptors originated from a human donor in good health.

The genes are TRBV4-3 and TRBJ2-2; 15 bases map to TRBD2. Germline loops: CDR1 LGHNA, CDR2 YSLEER. This CDR3 has 20 residues. With 4 bases clipped from V and 4 bases from J, the junction kept 13 bases outside the gene matches. CDR3 sequence: CASSRRFGTSGGSGTGELFF. Written as DNA, the CDR3 is TGCGCCAGCAGCCGTCGATTCGGGACTAGCGGGGGGAGCGGCACCGGGGAGCTGTTTTTT.

The chain is built from TRBV27 and TRBJ2-7; TRBD1 is a possible D gene (6 bases). The CDR3 contains 13 residues. CDR1 is MNHEY, CDR2 SMNVEV, per germline (reference sequence). V lost 4 bases to trimming and J lost 6 bases, with 13 bases between them. This CDR3 reads CASSYRVSSEQYF. In DNA, the CDR3 is TGTGCCAGCAGTTACAGGGTATCTAGCGAGCAGTACTTC.

This clone is medium-sized (0.01 to 0.1%) within its sample. The chain has TRBV15 and TRBJ2-5, with D tentatively TRBD2 (6 bases). The germline CDR1 and CDR2 sequences are LNHNV and YYDKDF (reference sequence). This CDR3 has 13 residues. V was trimmed by 8 bases and J by 0 bases, leaving 10 bases between them. Written as DNA, the CDR3 is TGTGCCACCGGCCGGGGGTACCAAGAGACCCAGTACTTC. Amino acids: CATGRGYQETQYF.

This rearrangement joins TRBV4-3 to TRBJ1-3; D unresolved. This CDR3 comprises 17 residues. Trimming cost V 0 bases and J 2 bases, with 14 bases left between them. The germline gives CDR1 LGHNA, CDR2 YSLEER. CDR3 nucleotide sequence: TGCGCCAGCAGCCAAGATGATCCAAGGACCCCTGGAAACACCATATATTTT. Protein product: CASSQDDPRTPGNTIYF.

In its sample, this clone was seen a few times. The chain employs TRBV5-1 and TRBJ2-1, with a tentative D call TRBD1 (8 bases). Germline V gives CDR1 SGHRS, CDR2 YFSETQ. The CDR3 is made up of 16 amino acids. V lost 5 bases and J lost 5, with 20 bases in between. Here the CDR3 DNA reads TGCGCCAGCAGTTCAACAGGGGGGGGGATCGACAATGAGCAGTTCTTC. Protein sequence: CASSSTGGGIDNEQFF.

The V and J genes are TRBV29-1 and TRBJ2-3; the match to TRBD1 covers 8 bases. Germline CDR1 and CDR2: SQVTM and ANQGSEA. The CDR3 covers 14 residues. V trimming: 6 bases; J trimming: 4 bases; junction bases outside the gene matches: 9. CDR3 nucleotide sequence: TGCAGCGTCCAACCAGGGGGCTTGGCAGATACGCAGTATTTT. This codes for CSVQPGGLADTQYF.

The chain links TRBV11-2 to TRBJ2-1, with 11 bases that match TRBD2. This CDR3 region has 16 residues. V was pared by 5 bases and J by 7 bases, with 10 bases of the junction left unmatched. Germline V lookup: CDR1 SGHAT, CDR2 FQNNGV. In DNA, the CDR3 is TGTGCCAGCAGCCAAGGAGGTAGCGGGGGGGGTAATGAGCAGTTCTTC. Amino acid sequence: CASSQGGSGGGNEQFF.

The V gene is TRBV4-3, the J gene TRBJ1-2, with D perhaps matching TRBD1 (5 bases). V lost 0 bases, J lost 1 base, and 9 bases lay in between. The germline V gene encodes CDR1 LGHNA and CDR2 YSLEER. The CDR3 consists of 15 residues. As DNA, the CDR3 is TGCGCCAGCAGCCAAGATCAGACAGTTAACTATGGCTACACCTTC. The encoded protein is CASSQDQTVNYGYTF.

This clone was detected only once. The genes are TRBV5-1 and TRBJ2-3; D remains unclear. CDR1 SGHRS and CDR2 YFSETQ come from the germline V gene. There are 12 residues in the CDR3. V was clipped by 0 bases and J by 5 bases, with 4 bases between them. CDR3 sequence reads: CASSLAGDTQYF. Written as DNA, the CDR3 is TGCGCCAGCAGCTTGGCTGGAGATACGCAGTATTTT. Filled out from reference TRBV5-1 and TRBJ2-3, the complete variable domain reads KAGVTQTPRYLIKTRGQQVTLSCSPISGHRSVSWYQQTPGQGLQFLFEYFSETQRNKGNFPGRFSGRQFSNSRSEMNVSTLELGDSALYLCASSLAGDTQYFGPGTRLTVL.